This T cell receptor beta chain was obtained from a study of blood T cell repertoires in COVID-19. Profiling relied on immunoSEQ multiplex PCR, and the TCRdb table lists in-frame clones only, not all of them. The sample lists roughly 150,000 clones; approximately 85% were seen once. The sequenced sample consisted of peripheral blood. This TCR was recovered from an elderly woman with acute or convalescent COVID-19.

CDR3: CASSRTSGGSYNEQFF. DNA for the CDR3: TGTGCCAGCAGTCGGACTAGCGGGGGTTCCTACAATGAGCAGTTCTTC. The rearrangement joins TRBV28 to TRBJ2-1; TRBD2 matches at 13 bases. Germline CDR1 is MDHEN and CDR2 is SYDVKM. V lost 5 bases, J lost 1 base, and 2 bases stayed unmatched. The CDR3 loop spans 16 amino acids.